What follows describes a single T cell receptor (beta chain). This sample is part of a study of blood T cell repertoires in COVID-19. Looking at the study overall: Sites in the United States, Italy and Spain provided acute and convalescent COVID-19 samples. Nucleic acid was either cDNA or gDNA, and it came from T cells, B-cell-depleted T cells, or PBMCs.

As handled by the study authors: Reference gene primers were amplified, and this amplification served to estimate nucleated cell counts. This table comes from immunoSEQ multiplex PCR, and its TCRdb copy is limited to in-frame clones, with some not included. The V and J calls and clone size come from that table; D and trimming were worked out from the DNA. The table lists roughly 300,000 clones, about 82% of them singletons. V dropped 3 bases and J dropped 4; count of bases not matched to a gene: 6. Per the germline V gene, CDR1 is MGHDK and CDR2 is SYGVNS. The CDR3 has 14 amino acids. The sequence derives from a human donor in a cohort sampled during active COVID-19. This chain links TRBV25-1 with TRBJ2-7, with 7 bases matching TRBD1. The sample taken for sequencing was peripheral blood. CDR3 residues: CASSDPGQLYEQYF. The CDR3, as DNA: TGTGCCAGCAGTGATCCGGGACAGCTTTACGAGCAGTACTTC.